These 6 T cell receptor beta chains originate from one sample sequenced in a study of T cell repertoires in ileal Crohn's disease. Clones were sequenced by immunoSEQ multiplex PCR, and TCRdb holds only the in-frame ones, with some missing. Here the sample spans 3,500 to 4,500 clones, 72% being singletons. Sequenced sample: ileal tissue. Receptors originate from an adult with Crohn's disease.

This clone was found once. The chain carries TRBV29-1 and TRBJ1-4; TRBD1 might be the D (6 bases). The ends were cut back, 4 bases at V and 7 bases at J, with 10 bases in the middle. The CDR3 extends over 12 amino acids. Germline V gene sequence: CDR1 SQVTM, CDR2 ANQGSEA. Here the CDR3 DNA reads TGCAGCGTTGGTGTCAGGGGTGAAAAACTGTTTTTT. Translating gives CSVGVRGEKLFF.

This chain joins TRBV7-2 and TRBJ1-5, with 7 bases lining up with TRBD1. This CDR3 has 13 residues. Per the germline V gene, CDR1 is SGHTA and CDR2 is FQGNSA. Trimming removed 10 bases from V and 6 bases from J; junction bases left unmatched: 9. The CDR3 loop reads CATNRGTGQPQHF. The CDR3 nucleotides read TGTGCCACCAACAGGGGAACAGGTCAGCCCCAGCATTTT.

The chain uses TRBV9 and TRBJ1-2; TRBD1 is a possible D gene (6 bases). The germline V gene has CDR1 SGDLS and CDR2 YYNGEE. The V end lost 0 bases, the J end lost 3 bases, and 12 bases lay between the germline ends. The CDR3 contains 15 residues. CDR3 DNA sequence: TGTGCCAGCAGCGTAGGTAACAGGGTGGACTATGGCTACACCTTC. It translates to CASSVGNRVDYGYTF.

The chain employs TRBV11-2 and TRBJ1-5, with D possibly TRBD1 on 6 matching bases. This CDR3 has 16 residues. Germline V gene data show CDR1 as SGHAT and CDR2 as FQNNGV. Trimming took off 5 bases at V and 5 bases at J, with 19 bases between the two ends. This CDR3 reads CASSPGAGAFDQPQHF. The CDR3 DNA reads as TGTGCCAGCAGCCCCGGGGCGGGGGCGTTCGATCAGCCCCAGCATTTT.

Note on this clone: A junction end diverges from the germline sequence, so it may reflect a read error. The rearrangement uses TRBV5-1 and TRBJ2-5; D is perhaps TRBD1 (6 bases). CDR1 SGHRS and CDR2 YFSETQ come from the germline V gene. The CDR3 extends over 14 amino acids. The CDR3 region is CASSLNTGLETQYF. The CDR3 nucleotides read TGTGCCAGCAGCTTGAATACAGGGCTGGAGACCCAGTACTTC.

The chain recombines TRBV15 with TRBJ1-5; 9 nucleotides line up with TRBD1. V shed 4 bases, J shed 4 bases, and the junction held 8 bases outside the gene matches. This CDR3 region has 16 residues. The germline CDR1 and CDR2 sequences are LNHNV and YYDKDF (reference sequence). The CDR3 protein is CATSTRQGVWNQPQHF. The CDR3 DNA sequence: TGTGCCACCAGCACCCGACAGGGGGTATGGAATCAGCCCCAGCATTTT.